The clone carrying this T cell receptor beta chain is judged medium-sized (0.01 to 0.1%). A junction end diverges from the germline sequence, so it may reflect a read error. The bulk TCR libraries were made with methods described before and with listed TCR primers. TCRdb re-analysed the PCR reads in MiXCR, keeping a single row per CDR3 protein. The sample carries 7,500 to 9,500 distinct CDR3 sequences, about an eighth recorded once. The sample comes from a study of molecular identifiers for immune sequencing clone quantification. CDR3 length: 16 residues. Germline-derived CDR1 and CDR2 are SGHVS and FQNEAQ.

This TCR was recovered from a human donor in good health. Some libraries in this study had Jurkat cell RNA spiked in. The chain links TRBV7-8 to TRBJ2-1, with a possible D match to TRBD2 (6 bases). Sequenced sample: naive CD8+ T cells from blood, with Jurkat cell RNA spiked in. Noted subset: FACS-sorted CD8+CD4-CCR7+CD45RA+ naive T cells. The CDR3 loop is CASSSRDWGNYAEQFF. CDR3 DNA: TGTGCAAGCAGCTCCCGGGACTGGGGGAACTATGCTGAGCAGTTCTTC.